The 27 T cell receptor beta chains listed next were all sequenced from one sample in a study of beta chain features in type 1 diabetes. The authors reverse transcribed all of the isolated RNA, so sequencing captured expressed TCRB transcripts. The method was immunoSEQ multiplex PCR; TCRdb's version includes in-frame clones alone and lacks a portion of them. The table lists under 450,000 clones, roughly 16% of them singletons, with more than 0.015% in the top ten. Sequencing was done on a sample of naive CD4+ T cells from blood. The receptors originated from a young woman in good health.

The sample holds a few counts of this clone. The chain has TRBV7-9 and TRBJ2-1; 8 bases are shared with TRBD2. With 5 bases clipped from V and 0 bases from J, the junction kept 9 bases outside the gene matches. In germline, CDR1 is SEHNR, CDR2 FQNEAQ (reference sequence). The CDR3 contains 17 residues. In DNA, the CDR3 is TGTGCCAGCAGCACCTCCGGGACTAGTGTCTCCTACAATGAGCAGTTCTTC. Encoded protein: CASSTSGTSVSYNEQFF.

V is TRBV5-1 and J is TRBJ2-7, with D possibly matching TRBD1 (5 bases). Germline V gene data show CDR1 as SGHRS and CDR2 as YFSETQ. The CDR3 runs to 16 residues. Between the trimmed V and J ends, which lost 3 bases and 5 bases, there was a span of 21 bases. This chain's CDR3 is CASSSPGHRIMNEQYF. The CDR3 DNA is TGCGCCAGCAGCTCTCCCGGACACCGAATCATGAACGAGCAGTACTTC.

This clone has only a few counts. V and J are TRBV4-3 and TRBJ1-1; D is perhaps TRBD1 (5 bases). The germline CDR1 and CDR2 sequences are LGHNA and YSLEER. The CDR3 has 13 residues. V dropped 1 base and J dropped 4 bases, with 7 bases sitting between them. The CDR3 here is CASSQVQGTEAFF. The CDR3 coding sequence is TGCGCCAGCAGCCAAGTCCAGGGCACTGAAGCTTTCTTT.

This chain links TRBV6-1 with TRBJ2-1; 9 nucleotides align to TRBD2. Germline CDR1 reads MNHNS; CDR2 reads SASEGT. The junction had 8 bases not matched to a gene; V was cut back by 5 bases and J by 9 bases. This CDR3 spans 14 amino acids. The CDR3 loop reads CASSPGLAHGEQFF. CDR3 bases: TGTGCCAGCAGTCCGGGACTAGCTCACGGTGAGCAGTTCTTC.

With respect to this clone: One end of the junction fails to match germline, which may point to a read error. The rearrangement uses TRBV7-7 and TRBJ2-5; TRBD2 agrees at 8 bases. The CDR3 is 14 residues long. The V gene's germline CDR1 is SSHAT and CDR2 FNYEAQ (reference sequence). Written as DNA, the CDR3 is TGTGCTAGCAGCAGAGGACTAGCCCAAGAGACCCAGTACTTC. This translates into CASSRGLAQETQYF.

This chain joins TRBV30 and TRBJ2-2; tentative D call: TRBD2 (6 bases). Trimming left V 0 bases short and J 0 bases short, with 11 bases between. This CDR3 contains 16 residues. From germline, CDR1 is GTSNPN and CDR2 SVGIG (reference sequence). CDR3 in amino acids: CAWSVRGRANTGELFF. CDR3 DNA sequence: TGTGCCTGGAGTGTACGGGGGAGAGCGAACACCGGGGAGCTGTTTTTT.

There are a few counts of this clone. The V gene is TRBV28, the J gene TRBJ2-7; 12 bases align to TRBD2. The CDR3 extends over 15 amino acids. V lost 3 bases and J lost 2; bases outside the gene matches: 2. The germline gives CDR1 MDHEN, CDR2 SYDVKM. DNA of the CDR3: TGTGCCAGCAGTTTGACTAGCGGGAGCCCCTACGAGCAGTACTTC. It encodes CASSLTSGSPYEQYF.

The rearrangement uses TRBV27 and TRBJ2-7; D call uncertain. The CDR3 length is 13 residues. The germline V gene encodes CDR1 MNHEY and CDR2 SMNVEV (reference sequence). V lost 4 bases and J lost 3, with 10 bases in between. CDR3 DNA: TGTGCCAGCAGTTCCCTCCGTCTCTACGAGCAGTACTTC. Residues: CASSSLRLYEQYF.

The chain has TRBV19 and TRBJ2-1; D possibly corresponds to TRBD1 (6 bases). Trimming took off 7 bases at V and 0 bases at J, with 13 bases between the two ends. This CDR3 has 15 residues. In germline, CDR1 is LNHDA, CDR2 SQIVND (reference sequence). This CDR3 is CASKEQGPSYNEQFF. DNA of the CDR3: TGTGCCAGTAAGGAACAGGGTCCCTCCTACAATGAGCAGTTCTTC.

This clone was seen a handful of times. The chain links TRBV25-1 to TRBJ2-7; a possible D gene is TRBD1 (5 bases). Germline V gene sequence: CDR1 MGHDK, CDR2 SYGVNS. V lost 2 bases to trimming and J lost 0 bases, with 11 bases between them. The CDR3 has 15 residues. Here the CDR3 reads CASSEVYRYSYEQYF. DNA for the CDR3: TGTGCCAGCAGTGAAGTGTACAGGTACTCCTACGAGCAGTACTTC.

This clone was seen a handful of times. The chain carries TRBV7-2 and TRBJ2-1; D might be TRBD2 (7 bases). This CDR3 is built from 17 residues. Per the germline V gene, CDR1 is SGHTA and CDR2 is FQGNSA. Trimming shortened V by 2 bases and J by 2 bases, and 16 bases separated the two germline ends. This CDR3 reads CASSLSKGGGPYNEQFF. The DNA for the CDR3 is TGTGCCAGCAGCTTATCTAAAGGGGGAGGGCCCTACAATGAGCAGTTCTTC.

J is TRBJ2-6 and V is TRBV7-2; D might be TRBD1 (6 bases). Germline V CDR1 and CDR2: SGHTA, FQGNSA. Trimming took off 8 bases at V and 0 bases at J, with 14 bases between the two ends. The CDR3 is made up of 16 amino acids. The CDR3 sequence is CASGGQPLSGANVLTF. The CDR3 bases are TGTGCCAGCGGCGGACAGCCCCTCTCTGGGGCCAACGTCCTGACTTTC.

The V call is TRBV29-1, the J call TRBJ2-3, with 10 bases matching TRBD2. With 3 bases clipped from V and 0 bases from J, the junction kept 9 bases outside the gene matches. Germline V gene sequence: CDR1 SQVTM, CDR2 ANQGSEA. The CDR3 has 17 residues. This CDR3 reads CSVEMGPSGSSTDTQYF. The CDR3 nucleotides read TGCAGCGTTGAGATGGGGCCTAGCGGGAGTAGCACAGATACGCAGTATTTT.

The chain links TRBV28 to TRBJ2-1, with D possibly TRBD2 on 6 matching bases. Per the germline V gene, CDR1 is MDHEN and CDR2 is SYDVKM. The CDR3 has 17 residues. V was pared by 6 bases and J by 5 bases, with 23 bases between. CDR3 coding DNA: TGTGCCAGCAGCAGCGCGGGACTGGGGAACCAGAACAATGAGCAGTTCTTC. It is translated as CASSSAGLGNQNNEQFF.

Only a few counts were recorded for this clone. The chain joins TRBV25-1 to TRBJ1-5; 7 bases agree with TRBD1. The CDR3 loop spans 15 amino acids. Germline V gene sequence: CDR1 MGHDK, CDR2 SYGVNS. V dropped 4 bases and J dropped 1; count of bases not matched to a gene: 4. The CDR3: CASSVGTASNQPQHF. The CDR3 coding sequence is TGTGCCAGCAGTGTTGGGACAGCGAGCAATCAGCCCCAGCATTTT.

This sequence joins TRBV29-1 and TRBJ2-3; 12 positions agree with TRBD2. There are 13 residues in the CDR3. Per germline, CDR1 SQVTM and CDR2 ANQGSEA. J lost 3 bases, V lost 6 bases, and 1 base had no gene match. The CDR3 DNA is TGCAGCGTGGGGACTAGCGGGACAGATACGCAGTATTTT. It yields the protein CSVGTSGTDTQYF.

The rearrangement joins TRBV5-1 to TRBJ2-5; no firm D call. Trimming took off 0 bases at V and 2 bases at J, with 8 bases between the two ends. Germline lookup yields CDR1 SGHRS and CDR2 YFSETQ. This CDR3 is built from 14 residues. CDR3 region: CASSLEWAQETQYF. The DNA of the CDR3 is TGCGCCAGCAGCTTGGAGTGGGCTCAAGAGACCCAGTACTTC.

The chain carries TRBV7-2 and TRBJ2-1; the D gene is possibly TRBD2 (6 bases). V dropped 3 bases and J dropped 10 bases, with 19 bases sitting between them. CDR1 and CDR2 from the germline V gene are SGHTA and FQGNSA. CDR3 length: 15 residues. The CDR3 nucleotides are TGTGCCAGCAGCTTGGGTGGGAGGAGATGGAGGGAGCAGTTCTTC. Encoded protein: CASSLGGRRWREQFF.

This clone appeared a few times. The chain carries TRBV19 and TRBJ2-3; TRBD2 is a possible D gene (6 bases). This CDR3 has 14 amino acids. V lost 7 bases and J 8 bases, leaving 19 bases between the germline ends. Per germline, CDR1 LNHDA and CDR2 SQIVND (reference sequence). CDR3 coding DNA: TGTGCCAGTAACCCAAGGCGGGATAGGGTTACGCAGTATTTT. Encoded protein: CASNPRRDRVTQYF.

This clone was seen a handful of times. The V and J genes are TRBV7-2 and TRBJ2-5; 14 bases are a match to TRBD2. Germline V gene data show CDR1 as SGHTA and CDR2 as FQGNSA. Losses at the gene ends were 3 bases for V and 0 bases for J; bases not matched to a gene: 6. The CDR3 is 18 residues long. CDR3: CASSFGLAGGGYQETQYF. CDR3 coding DNA: TGTGCCAGCAGCTTCGGACTAGCGGGAGGCGGGTACCAAGAGACCCAGTACTTC.

This chain links TRBV28 with TRBJ2-7, with D hard to call. The germline gives CDR1 MDHEN, CDR2 SYDVKM. CDR3 length: 15 amino acids. V was clipped by 1 base and J by 0 bases, with 10 bases between them. CDR3 nucleotides: TGTGCCAGCAGTTTATACTACAAGAGCTCCTACGAGCAGTACTTC. Translation: CASSLYYKSSYEQYF.

This clone has a handful of counts. At one end the junction does not follow the germline gene, possibly because of a read error. V is TRBV5-1 and J is TRBJ2-7; a weak D match, TRBD2 (5 bases). The CDR3 spans 12 residues. The germline CDR1 and CDR2 sequences are SGHRS and YFSETQ. The CDR3 sequence: CASSSAWGESVF. The CDR3 DNA reads TGCGCCAGCAGCTCGGCCTGGGGAGAGTCCGTTTTC.

This clone was seen only a few times. This specimen includes other DNA sequences encoding the same CDR3. The chain carries TRBV30 and TRBJ1-5; D not resolved. The V end lost 3 bases, the J end lost 0 bases, and 6 bases lay between the germline ends. Germline CDR1 and CDR2: GTSNPN and SVGIG (reference sequence). The CDR3 spans 13 residues. The CDR3 spells CAWSADSNQPQHF. As DNA, the CDR3 is TGTGCCTGGAGCGCAGATAGCAATCAGCCCCAGCATTTT.

The chain links TRBV2 to TRBJ2-7; D may be TRBD2 (5 bases). Between the trimmed V and J ends, which lost 10 bases and 2 bases, there was a span of 9 bases. Germline CDR1 and CDR2: SNHLY and FYNNEI. There are 11 residues in the CDR3. CDR3 in DNA: TGTGCCATTTCCGGGGCCTACGAGCAGTACTTC. Translating it yields CAISGAYEQYF.

In this sample, this clone turned up a few times. The chain employs TRBV2 and TRBJ1-1; 12 nucleotides match TRBD1. Germline CDR1 and CDR2: SNHLY and FYNNEI. The trim removed 8 bases at V and 5 bases at J, leaving 15 bases unmatched. The CDR3 is 17 residues long. The CDR3: CASAARGQGAGRTEAFF. Written as DNA, the CDR3 is TGTGCCAGCGCCGCACGGGGACAGGGGGCAGGAAGAACTGAAGCTTTCTTT. Together with reference TRBV2 and TRBJ1-1, the CDR3 gives the full variable domain: EPEVTQTPSHQVTQMGQEVILRCVPISNHLYFYWYRQILGQKVEFLVSFYNNEISEKSEIFDDQFSVERPDGSNFTLKIRSTKLEDSAMYFCASAARGQGAGRTEAFFGQGTRLTVV.

V gene TRBV29-1 combines with J gene TRBJ1-3; perhaps TRBD1 as D (5 bases). Trimming stripped 6 bases from V and 1 base from J, with 13 bases between. The germline CDR1 and CDR2 sequences are SQVTM and ANQGSEA. CDR3 length: 14 residues. CDR3 sequence reads: CSVTQGISGNTIYF. The CDR3 DNA is TGCAGCGTAACTCAGGGTATTTCTGGAAACACCATATATTTT.

This clone was counted a few times. The CDR3 loop reads CATSRAVSEQYF. The CDR3 DNA reads TGTGCCACCAGCAGAGCAGTCAGCGAGCAGTACTTC. The rearrangement uses TRBV15 and TRBJ2-7; the D is unclear. Between the trimmed V and J ends, which lost 1 base and 6 bases, there was a span of 7 bases. The CDR3 extends over 12 amino acids. CDR1 is LNHNV and CDR2 is YYDKDF in the germline V gene (reference sequence).